Sequencing of this T cell receptor beta chain was carried out in a study of T cell responses to AZD1222 COVID-19 vaccine. Study findings and constraints: There were mostly white British donors and more females than males, and clonal diversity was possibly underestimated. Spike-specific TCR breadth and depth went up after people got two AZD1222 doses. Only five or six AZD1222 recipients tested seropositive at baseline.

Using immunoSEQ multiplex PCR, the repertoire was profiled, and TCRdb retains in-frame clones only, with some absent. The sample lists approximately 93,000 clones; more than 70% were seen once. CDR3 length: 17 amino acids. Germline loops: CDR1 LGHNA, CDR2 YNFKEQ. V lost 0 bases, J lost 3 bases, and 15 bases lay in between. Details on this clone: What it binds is not known.

The TCR comes from an adult who received the AZD1222 COVID-19 vaccine. The sample consisted of peripheral blood, taken 28 days after the second AZD1222 dose. This chain uses TRBV4-2 with TRBJ2-1, with D possibly being TRBD1 (6 bases). In nucleotides, the CDR3 is TGTGCCAGCAGCCAAGATCTGGCTGGGGGCGGCTACAATGAGCAGTTCTTC. Residues: CASSQDLAGGGYNEQFF.